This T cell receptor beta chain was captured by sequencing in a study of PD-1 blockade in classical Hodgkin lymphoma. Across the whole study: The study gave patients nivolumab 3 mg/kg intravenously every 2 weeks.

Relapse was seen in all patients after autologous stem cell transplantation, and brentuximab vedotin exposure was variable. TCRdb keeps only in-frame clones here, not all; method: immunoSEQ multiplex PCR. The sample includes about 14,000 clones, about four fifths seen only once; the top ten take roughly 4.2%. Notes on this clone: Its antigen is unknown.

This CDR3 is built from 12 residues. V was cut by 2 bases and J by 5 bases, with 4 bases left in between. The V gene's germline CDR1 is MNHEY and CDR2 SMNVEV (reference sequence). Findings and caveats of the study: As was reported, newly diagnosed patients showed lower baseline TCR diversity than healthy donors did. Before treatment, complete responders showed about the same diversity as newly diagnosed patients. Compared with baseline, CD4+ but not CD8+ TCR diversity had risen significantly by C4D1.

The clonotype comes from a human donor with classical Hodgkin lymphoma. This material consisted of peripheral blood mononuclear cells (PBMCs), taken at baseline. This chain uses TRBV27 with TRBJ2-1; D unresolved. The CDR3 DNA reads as TGTGCCAGCAGTTTACGAGACAATGAGCAGTTCTTC. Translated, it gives CASSLRDNEQFF.